The present T cell receptor (beta chain) was sequenced within a study of regulatory T cells in long-lasting Graves disease. V was pared by 7 bases and J by 8 bases, with 13 bases between. CDR3 length equals 13 residues. Germline values: CDR1 SGHRS, CDR2 YFSETQ. Relying on iRepertoire HTBI primers and Arm-PCR of CDR3 regions, the team built TCR beta libraries. TCRdb reprocessed the multiplex PCR reads via MiXCR and lists one record per CDR3 protein. The sample has approximately 440,000 distinct CDR3 sequences; 16% are singletons. This clonotype was counted between two and nine times. Time point meaning: newly diagnosed GD, antithyroid drugs for less than 3 months. After RNA was extracted from PBMCs, the TCR library was made from it. This sample was also put to use in a study of T cells in Graves' hyperthyroidism and ophthalmopathy. That source adds: Uncontrolled infection, other autoimmune disease, pregnancy and lactation each barred patients from inclusion.

The V gene is TRBV5-1, the J gene TRBJ1-6; D possibly corresponds to TRBD1 (6 bases). Sequenced material: peripheral blood mononuclear cells (PBMCs), taken at new diagnosis, from a patient treated with antithyroid drugs. The receptor was derived from a man in his forties or fifties with Graves disease. The CDR3 nucleotides read TGCGCCAGCTCCCGACAGGACGATTCACCCCTCCACTTT. Translation: CASSRQDDSPLHF.